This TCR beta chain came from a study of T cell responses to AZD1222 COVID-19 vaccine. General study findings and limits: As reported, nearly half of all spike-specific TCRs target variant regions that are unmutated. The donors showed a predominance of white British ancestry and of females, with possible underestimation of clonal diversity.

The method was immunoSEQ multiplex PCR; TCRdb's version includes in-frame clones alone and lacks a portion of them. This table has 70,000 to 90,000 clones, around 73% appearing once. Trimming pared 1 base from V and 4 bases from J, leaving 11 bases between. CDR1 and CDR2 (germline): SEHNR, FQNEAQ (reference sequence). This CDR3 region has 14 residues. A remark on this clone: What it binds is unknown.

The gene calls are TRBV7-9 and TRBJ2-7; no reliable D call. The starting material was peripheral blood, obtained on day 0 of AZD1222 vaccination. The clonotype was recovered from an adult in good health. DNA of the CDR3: TGTGCCAGCAGCTTAGAACAAGTTTTTTACGAGCAGTACTTC. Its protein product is CASSLEQVFYEQYF.